Here is one T cell receptor beta chain with its context. This specimen includes other DNA sequences encoding the same CDR3. The study reverse transcribed the entire isolated RNA, so it sequenced expressed TCRB transcripts. Sequencing was performed with immunoSEQ multiplex PCR; in TCRdb, only in-frame clones are kept and a portion is missing. The sample has 200,000 to 250,000 clones; roughly 70% are singletons. The source of the sample is a study of beta chain features in type 1 diabetes. This CDR3 contains 11 residues. The germline V gene has CDR1 SQVTM and CDR2 ANQGSEA. V lost 6 bases and J 1 base, leaving 6 bases between the germline ends.

The sequenced material came from naive CD4+ T cells from blood. J is TRBJ1-1 and V is TRBV29-1; D remains ambiguous. The sequence was collected from a man aged 25 to 40 in good health. CDR3 DNA: TGCAGCGTGGTTAGGAACACTGAAGCTTTCTTT. It encodes CSVVRNTEAFF.